Detailed here is one TCR beta chain. The antigen it binds to is not known. No base quality information exists; no much larger clone differs at one position. Taken with the paper, the label for time point translates to: baseline before first vaccination. Vaccinee samples were obtained from the UK trials COV001 and COV002, which included a single-blind randomized controlled phase 2/3 trial of AZD1222 (ChAdOx1 nCoV-19) in healthy adults. For TCRbeta chain sequencing, PBMC samples were collected from trial participants at day 0 and at day 28 after the second dose. The sample is drawn from a study of T cell responses to AZD1222 COVID-19 vaccine (dated by TCRdb to the early 2020s). For the wider study: AZD1222 recipients given second doses at about 4 weeks or at about 12 weeks were pooled, since spike-specific TCR depth and breadth were not found to differ between the two schedules. TCR sequencing covered fewer than 250 trial participants: nearly 210 given two doses of AZD1222 and 26 given two doses of MenACWY control vaccine. Trial participants were enrolled by age into subgroups of 18-55, 56-69 and 70-plus years, and around 150, 28 and 57 TCR-sequenced participants, respectively, were included in these subgroups. Overall study results and their limits: A significant rise in spike-specific TCR breadth and depth was observed after two AZD1222 doses relative to day 0 and relative to MenACWY recipients. The vaccine-associated CD4 TCRs covered the entire spike protein, and the dominant responses fell in regions 160-218 and 743-854. Most participants were white British and females outnumbered males, and the authors suggested that clonal diversity may have been underestimated. Reportedly, almost half of the unique spike-specific TCRs recognized epitopes lying outside the regions that are mutated in the B.1.351 and B.1.1.7 variants. Because no samples from the day 14 peak response were available, repertoires could be characterized only after the peak T cell response. Only five to seven AZD1222 recipients were SARS-CoV-2 seropositive at baseline, limiting conclusions about previously exposed vaccinees. In the small 56-69-year group, the increase in depth fell short of significance, most likely because of low power.

V is pared back by 4 bases and J by 3 bases, with 15 bases lying between the germline termini. Including the terminal cysteine and phenylalanine, the CDR3 comprises 15 residues. CDR3 DNA only is kept here, 45 bases in frame from base 1. From a lookup of the germline V gene, CDR1 and CDR2 are MNHEY and SVGAGI. The CDR3 regions of human TCRbeta chains were analyzed by immunosequencing. Per the authors' processing: TCRs in the repertoires were compared against a reference library of SARS-CoV-2-specific TCRs that had been generated with the MIRA antigen-specificity platform. Breadth was defined as the fraction of unique TCRs that were SARS-CoV-2-associated. Depth was defined as the fraction of total T cells that were SARS-CoV-2-associated. Each spike-specific TCR was assigned to its reactive spike region and to a CD4 or CD8 class using the MIRA data. Log10-transformed breadth and depth values were compared by one-way ANOVA with Sidak's multiple comparisons tests. Held by TCRdb, this immuneACCESS table contains in-frame sequences only and omits some clones. Under half of the omission traces to an unresolved V gene where checked; the cause of the rest is unknown. The DNA was the basis for D and trimming; V, J and clone size are from that table. This sample holds 150,000 to 200,000 clones; just under 95% were observed only once. The ten biggest clones cover approximately 0.97% of the sample.

The clonotype originates from an adult in good health. This material consisted of peripheral blood, taken on day 0 of AZD1222 vaccination. Recombination linked TRBV6-5 to TRBJ1-2, with an unclear D gene assignment. The CDR3 region reads CASSLEGGLDYGYTF. The nucleotide sequence is TGTGCCAGCAGTTTGGAGGGCGGTTTGGACTATGGCTACACCTTC.